What follows are 25 T cell receptor beta chains derived from one specimen sequenced in a study of T cell responses to AZD1222 COVID-19 vaccine. The method was immunoSEQ multiplex PCR; TCRdb's version includes in-frame clones alone and lacks a portion of them. Among 150,000 to 180,000 clones listed, about 87% were seen once. The sequencing used peripheral blood, collected on day 0 of AZD1222 vaccination. All receptors come from an adult in good health.

The V and J genes are TRBV18 and TRBJ2-7; D might be TRBD1 (6 bases). V was clipped by 0 bases and J by 3 bases, with 12 bases between them. This CDR3 contains 15 residues. Germline V gene sequence: CDR1 KGHSH, CDR2 LQKENI. The CDR3, as DNA: TGTGCCAGCTCACCACCAGGCAGGGGCCTCTACGAGCAGTACTTC. Its protein is CASSPPGRGLYEQYF. The full variable domain, in which reference TRBV18 and TRBJ2-7 provide the parts outside the CDR3, is NAGVMQNPRHLVRRRGQEARLRCSPMKGHSHVYWYRQLPEEGLKFMVYLQKENIIDESGMPKERFSAEFPKEGPSILRIQQVVRGDSAAYFCASSPPGRGLYEQYFGPGTRLTVT.

The chain employs TRBV3-1 (or the pseudogene TRBV3-2) and TRBJ1-3; D is undetermined. This CDR3 spans 13 amino acids. Trimming stripped 1 base from V and 4 bases from J, with 5 bases between. Germline-derived CDR1 and CDR2 are LGHDT and YNNKEL (reference sequence). The CDR3 loop reads CASSQAFGNTIYF. The CDR3 DNA follows: TGTGCCAGCAGCCAAGCATTCGGAAACACCATATATTTT.

The J gene is TRBJ1-4, the V gene TRBV4-1, with 10 nucleotides matching TRBD1. The CDR3 has 14 residues. Germline V lookup: CDR1 MGHRA, CDR2 YSYEKL. Trimming took 2 bases from V and 7 from J; bases not matched to a gene: 1. CDR3 nucleotides: TGCGCCAGCAGCCAATGGGACAGGGGTGAAAAACTGTTTTTT. It is translated as CASSQWDRGEKLFF.

The chain is built from TRBV27 and TRBJ1-1; 8 bases fit TRBD1. Germline CDR1 MNHEY, CDR2 SMNVEV (reference sequence). The CDR3 is 15 amino acids. V gave up 4 bases and J gave up 5 bases; unmatched junction bases: 9. CDR3 in DNA: TGTGCCAGCAGTTACCGTCAGGGGGCGAAGACTGAAGCTTTCTTT. This encodes CASSYRQGAKTEAFF.

The chain recombines TRBV7-3 with TRBJ1-1; D is unclear. Germline V gene lookup returns CDR1 SGHTA and CDR2 FQGTGA. Trimming pared 6 bases from V and 0 bases from J, leaving 8 bases between. The CDR3 extends over 13 amino acids. The CDR3 sequence is CASSHTLNTEAFF. As DNA, the CDR3 is TGTGCCAGCAGTCATACACTGAACACTGAAGCTTTCTTT.

This chain links TRBV27 with TRBJ1-6, with TRBD1 identical over 10 bases. V lost 3 bases, J lost 8 bases, and 1 base stayed unmatched. The germline V gene encodes CDR1 MNHEY and CDR2 SMNVEV (reference sequence). CDR3 size: 14 residues. CDR3 sequence reads: CASSLGQGYSPLHF. In DNA form, the CDR3 reads TGTGCCAGCAGTTTGGGACAGGGGTATTCACCCCTCCACTTT.

The chain joins TRBV5-5 to TRBJ2-7; 9 nucleotides align to TRBD1. The CDR3 covers 15 residues. Trimming removed 4 bases from V and 4 bases from J; junction bases left unmatched: 9. From germline, CDR1 is SGHKS and CDR2 YYEKEE (reference sequence). The CDR3 region is CASSGEHRGRYEQYF. The CDR3 DNA reads as TGTGCCAGCAGCGGCGAACACAGGGGGCGGTACGAGCAGTACTTC.

This chain joins TRBV5-1 and TRBJ2-3; 7 bases match TRBD1. Trimming removed 3 bases from V and 2 bases from J; junction bases left unmatched: 3. The CDR3 runs 14 residues. Germline assignment: CDR1 SGHRS and CDR2 YFSETQ. CDR3 sequence (DNA): TGCGCCAGCAGCTGGGGACAGTCCACAGATACGCAGTATTTT. Its translation is CASSWGQSTDTQYF.

The chain links TRBV10-3 to TRBJ2-7; TRBD1 might be the D (5 bases). The CDR3 spans 14 residues. The germline CDR1 and CDR2 sequences are ENHRY and SYGVKD. V was cut by 4 bases and J by 7 bases, with 17 bases left in between. DNA of the CDR3: TGTGCCATCAGTGGGTTGGACAAGAACAGTGAGCAGTACTTC. It codes for CAISGLDKNSEQYF.

CDR3 nucleotides: TGTGCCAGCAGCCTCGGACAGGGACGAGAAAAACTGTTTTTT. This translates into CASSLGQGREKLFF. V usage is TRBV7-9 and J usage is TRBJ1-4; 8 bases are shared with TRBD1. The CDR3 spans 14 residues. J lost 8 bases, V lost 5 bases, and 7 bases had no gene match. The germline CDR1 and CDR2 sequences are SEHNR and FQNEAQ (reference sequence).

This clone was recorded once. The chain joins TRBV19 to TRBJ2-7; 9 bases are shared with TRBD1. CDR1 is LNHDA, CDR2 SQIVND, per germline (reference sequence). After removal of 10 bases from V and 2 bases from J, the junction contained 6 bases not matched to a gene. This CDR3 has 13 amino acids. In DNA form, the CDR3 reads TGTGCCACACAGGGGGCCCTCACCTACGAGCAGTACTTC. Translating it yields CATQGALTYEQYF.

J is TRBJ2-3 and V is TRBV6-2 or TRBV6-3; D uncertain. V lost 2 bases, J lost 8 bases, and 8 bases lay in between. The CDR3 length is 12 residues. Germline-derived CDR1 and CDR2 are MNHEY and SVGEGT. The CDR3 reads CASSYLPGTQYF. The CDR3 coding sequence is TGTGCCAGCAGTTACCTGCCGGGTACGCAGTATTTT.

The chain is built from TRBV6-1 and TRBJ1-1; unclear D gene. Germline CDR1 and CDR2: MNHNS and SASEGT. Between the trimmed V and J ends, which lost 3 bases and 10 bases, there was a span of 12 bases. The CDR3 runs to 12 residues. In nucleotides, the CDR3 is TGTGCCAGCAGTGAGATCTCGATGGTAGCTTTCTTT. Protein sequence: CASSEISMVAFF.

This rearrangement joins TRBV20-1 to TRBJ1-2; D is ambiguous. Germline CDR1 reads DFQATT; CDR2 reads SNEGSKA (reference sequence). Trimming removed 7 bases at V and 4 bases at J, with 7 bases between. There are 10 residues in the CDR3. The chain's CDR3 is CSGGSYGYTF. CDR3 coding DNA: TGCAGTGGGGGAAGCTATGGCTACACCTTC.

This sequence joins TRBV5-1 and TRBJ2-7; D uncertain. Trimming left V 4 bases short and J 7 bases short, with 24 bases between. The CDR3 extends over 16 amino acids. Germline values: CDR1 SGHRS, CDR2 YFSETQ. CDR3 nucleotides: TGCGCCAGCAGCCCCCACCCATCTAGAGCTTTCGGGGAGCAGTACTTC. Protein product: CASSPHPSRAFGEQYF. The complete variable domain, with remaining parts taken from reference TRBV5-1 and TRBJ2-7, reads KAGVTQTPRYLIKTRGQQVTLSCSPISGHRSVSWYQQTPGQGLQFLFEYFSETQRNKGNFPGRFSGRQFSNSRSEMNVSTLELGDSALYLCASSPHPSRAFGEQYFGPGTRLTVT.

This chain uses TRBV7-2 with TRBJ2-2; 13 nucleotides match TRBD2. CDR3 length: 16 amino acids. V lost 5 bases and J lost 6; bases outside the gene matches: 6. CDR1 SGHTA and CDR2 FQGNSA come from the germline V gene. The CDR3 sequence is CASSKTSGGIAGELFF. CDR3 nucleotide sequence: TGTGCCAGCAGCAAGACTAGCGGGGGGATCGCCGGGGAGCTGTTTTTT.

V gene TRBV5-8 combines with J gene TRBJ1-2, with TRBD1 identical over 10 bases. J gave up 6 bases and V 0 bases, and 2 bases lay outside the gene matches. CDR1 SGHTS and CDR2 YDEGEE come from the germline V gene. The CDR3 totals 14 residues. CDR3 in amino acids: CASSLGQGADGYTF. CDR3 nucleotide sequence: TGTGCCAGCAGCTTGGGACAGGGGGCCGATGGCTACACCTTC. The variable domain in full, completed from reference TRBV5-8 and TRBJ1-2, reads EAGVTQSPTHLIKTRGQQATLRCSPISGHTSVYWYQQALGLGLQFLLWYDEGEERNRGNFPPRFSGRQFPNYSSELNVNALELEDSALYLCASSLGQGADGYTFGSGTRLTVV.

V usage is TRBV13 and J usage is TRBJ1-6; D gene uncertain. CDR3 length: 14 residues. Deletions cut 3 bases from V and 3 bases from J, with 6 bases between. CDR1 and CDR2 (germline): PRHDT, FYEKMQ (reference sequence). The CDR3 DNA sequence: TGTGCCAGCAGCTTCGGAGGCTATAATTCACCCCTCCACTTT. Translating gives CASSFGGYNSPLHF. The full variable domain, in which reference TRBV13 and TRBJ1-6 provide the parts outside the CDR3, is AAGVIQSPRHLIKEKRETATLKCYPIPRHDTVYWYQQGPGQDPQFLISFYEKMQSDKGSIPDRFSAQQFSDYHSELNMSSLELGDSALYFCASSFGGYNSPLHFGNGTRLTVT.

The genes are TRBV14 and TRBJ2-3, with a tentative D call TRBD2 (7 bases). V was pared by 0 bases and J by 1 base, with 26 bases between. The CDR3 totals 21 residues. Per the germline V gene, CDR1 is SGHDN and CDR2 is FVKESK. The CDR3 sequence is CASSQERWITARGAGTDTQYF. The CDR3 DNA reads TGTGCCAGCAGCCAAGAAAGGTGGATCACCGCCCGGGGGGCTGGCACAGATACGCAGTATTTT.

The V call is TRBV9, the J call TRBJ1-1; D is ambiguous. The CDR3 has 15 residues. Trimming stripped 4 bases from V and 0 bases from J, with 13 bases between. The germline gives CDR1 SGDLS, CDR2 YYNGEE. CDR3 sequence reads: CASSSQTGLNTEAFF. Written as DNA, the CDR3 is TGTGCCAGCAGCTCCCAGACGGGTCTGAACACTGAAGCTTTCTTT.

The rearrangement uses TRBV27 and TRBJ1-6; D is uncertain. Trimming took 6 bases from V and 7 from J, leaving 7 bases between them. This CDR3 contains 12 residues. In germline, CDR1 is MNHEY, CDR2 SMNVEV (reference sequence). CDR3 coding DNA: TGTGCCAGCAGGGACGCGAATTCACCCCTCCACTTT. This gives the protein CASRDANSPLHF.

The chain carries TRBV5-3 and TRBJ1-5; D may be TRBD1 (5 bases). TRBV5-3 is annotated as an ORF whose role is uncertain. The CDR3 is made up of 17 amino acids. V was shortened by 0 bases and J by 3 bases, with 16 bases between the two germline ends. Here the CDR3 DNA reads TGTGCCAGAAGCTTGGTGAGGGGCCAAGCCCACAATCAGCCCCAGCATTTT. Translation gives CARSLVRGQAHNQPQHF.

This chain uses TRBV7-9 with TRBJ1-4, with D unresolved. The V and J ends lost 1 base and 4 bases respectively, with 10 bases between them. This CDR3 comprises 15 residues. Germline-derived CDR1 and CDR2 are SEHNR and FQNEAQ (reference sequence). CDR3 nucleotides: TGTGCCAGCAGCTTAGGGGTGGGCCGTAATGAAAAACTGTTTTTT. Protein: CASSLGVGRNEKLFF.

V and J are TRBV6-6 and TRBJ1-5; D gene ambiguous. The V gene lost 7 bases and the J gene lost 2 bases, with 15 bases spanning the gap. The CDR3 contains 15 residues. From germline, CDR1 is MNHNY and CDR2 SVGAGI (reference sequence). CDR3 loop: CASTIGDRGNQPQHF. The CDR3 nucleotides read TGTGCCAGCACCATCGGGGATAGGGGCAATCAGCCCCAGCATTTT.

This chain uses TRBV29-1 with TRBJ2-3; the D gene is possibly TRBD1 (5 bases). CDR1 SQVTM and CDR2 ANQGSEA come from the germline V gene. V lost 3 bases, J lost 2 bases, and 12 bases lay in between. The CDR3 extends over 14 amino acids. CDR3 sequence (DNA): TGCAGCGTTGACGGGTGGGGCCCCACAGATACGCAGTATTTT. This codes for CSVDGWGPTDTQYF.